This entry lists 21 T cell receptor beta chains sequenced from one sample in a study of OX40 agonist ivuxolimab in advanced cancers. TCRdb keeps only in-frame clones here, not all; method: immunoSEQ multiplex PCR. The sample yields tens of thousands of clones, 87% seen once. Sequenced here: CD4+ or CD8+ T cells sorted from blood, sampled in a trial of the OX40 agonist ivuxolimab. The receptor source for this set is an adult with an advanced solid tumor such as melanoma, head and neck, liver or kidney cancer.

The chain uses TRBV5-1 and TRBJ1-1; maybe TRBD1 (6 bases). V shed 1 base and J shed 3 bases, with 10 bases lying between them. The germline V gene has CDR1 SGHRS and CDR2 YFSETQ. The CDR3 spans 14 residues. CDR3 protein: CASSLMGGHTEAFF. As DNA, the CDR3 is TGCGCCAGCAGCTTGATGGGGGGCCACACTGAAGCTTTCTTT.

This chain joins TRBV28 and TRBJ2-7; D is uncertain. The CDR3 covers 13 residues. CDR1 is MDHEN, CDR2 SYDVKM, per germline. V was trimmed by 8 bases and J by 2 bases, leaving 13 bases between them. The CDR3 loop reads CASGSGNPYEQYF. CDR3 nucleotide sequence: TGTGCCAGCGGTTCAGGCAACCCCTACGAGCAGTACTTC.

The chain is built from TRBV9 and TRBJ2-1, with D tentatively TRBD2 (5 bases). Germline lookup yields CDR1 SGDLS and CDR2 YYNGEE. The CDR3 runs to 16 residues. Trimming took 4 bases from V and 0 from J, leaving 14 bases between them. CDR3 in DNA: TGTGCCAGCAGCCTCAGTTCGGGGAGCTCCTACAATGAGCAGTTCTTC. This translates into CASSLSSGSSYNEQFF.

The chain joins TRBV9 to TRBJ2-1, with a weak D call TRBD2 (6 bases). This CDR3 has 13 amino acids. The V gene's germline CDR1 is SGDLS and CDR2 YYNGEE. The V end lost 4 bases, the J end lost 12 bases, and 17 bases lay between the germline ends. CDR3: CASSSPPGVAQFF. The CDR3 nucleotides read TGTGCCAGCAGCTCTCCTCCGGGGGTGGCGCAGTTCTTC.

CDR3 sequence (DNA): TGTGCCAGCAGTCTGACAGGGACGCAAGAGACCCAGTACTTC. Protein sequence: CASSLTGTQETQYF. The chain combines TRBV28 with TRBJ2-5, with 7 positions matching TRBD1. The CDR3 runs to 14 residues. The J segment lost 2 bases and the V segment lost 5 bases, leaving 5 bases of the junction unmatched. Germline assignment: CDR1 MDHEN and CDR2 SYDVKM.

The chain employs TRBV19 and TRBJ1-2; D not resolved. Germline CDR1 LNHDA, CDR2 SQIVND (reference sequence). Deletions cut 3 bases from V and 4 bases from J, with 9 bases between. This CDR3 comprises 13 residues. The CDR3 spells CASSMVVGYGYTF. Here the CDR3 DNA reads TGTGCCAGTAGTATGGTAGTTGGCTATGGCTACACCTTC.

The chain recombines TRBV19 with TRBJ2-1, with 12 bases lining up with TRBD2. In germline, CDR1 is LNHDA, CDR2 SQIVND (reference sequence). Trimming at V came to 1 base and at J to 12 bases, leaving 7 bases not matched to a gene. CDR3 length: 15 amino acids. This chain's CDR3 is CASSIASGRGIGQFF. CDR3 nucleotide sequence: TGTGCCAGTAGTATAGCTAGCGGGAGGGGGATCGGGCAGTTCTTC.

This clone was seen a few times. The chain combines TRBV14 with TRBJ2-7; maybe TRBD1 (5 bases). In germline, CDR1 is SGHDN, CDR2 FVKESK. Trimming took off 1 base at V and 6 bases at J, with 16 bases between the two ends. This CDR3 has 15 residues. The CDR3 DNA sequence: TGTGCCAGCAGCCAAGTAAGGGGCAGTTCTGGCGAGCAGTACTTC. This sequence encodes CASSQVRGSSGEQYF.

The rearrangement links TRBV15 to TRBJ2-3, with TRBD2 matching over 10 bases. Trimming at V came to 2 bases and at J to 1 base, leaving 6 bases not matched to a gene. Germline V lookup: CDR1 LNHNV, CDR2 YYDKDF (reference sequence). The CDR3 covers 17 residues. CDR3 coding DNA: TGTGCCACCAGCAGATGGCTAGCGGGAGACGGCACAGATACGCAGTATTTT. Encoded protein: CATSRWLAGDGTDTQYF.

The chain uses TRBV6-4 and TRBJ2-7; 13 positions agree with TRBD2. Germline CDR1 and CDR2: MRHNA and SNTAGT. The CDR3 covers 16 residues. Germline trimming cut 7 bases from V and 4 bases from J; bases unmatched to any gene: 10. CDR3 amino acids: CASTHLGGLAGYEQYV. CDR3 in DNA: TGTGCCAGCACCCACCTAGGGGGACTAGCGGGATACGAGCAGTACGTC.

The V gene is TRBV6-6, the J gene TRBJ2-5; the D call may be TRBD1 or TRBD2 (5 bases each). The CDR3 is 15 amino acids. Trimming cost V 0 bases and J 1 base, with 9 bases left between them. Germline V gene lookup returns CDR1 MNHNY and CDR2 SVGAGI (reference sequence). The CDR3 is CASSYSRGTQETQYF. CDR3 nucleotides: TGTGCCAGCAGTTACTCTAGAGGGACCCAAGAGACCCAGTACTTC.

The J gene is TRBJ1-1, the V gene TRBV5-4; unclear D gene. The CDR3 has 12 amino acids. The V gene's germline CDR1 is SGHNT and CDR2 YYREEE (reference sequence). V lost 4 bases to trimming and J lost 10 bases, with 14 bases between them. The CDR3 loop is CASSQPQTAAFF. The CDR3, as DNA: TGTGCCAGCAGCCAGCCGCAGACCGCAGCTTTCTTT. The variable domain in full, completed from reference TRBV5-4 and TRBJ1-1, reads ETGVTQSPTHLIKTRGQQVTLRCSSQSGHNTVSWYQQALGQGPQFIFQYYREEENGRGNFPPRFSGLQFPNYSSELNVNALELDDSALYLCASSQPQTAAFFGQGTRLTVV.

V and J are TRBV7-3 and TRBJ2-3; maybe TRBD1 (5 bases). V shed 3 bases and J shed 2 bases, with 12 bases lying between them. CDR3 length: 15 residues. Germline-derived CDR1 and CDR2 are SGHTA and FQGTGA. CDR3 residues: CASSFLPGPTDTQYF. The CDR3 nucleotides are TGTGCCAGCAGCTTTCTCCCAGGGCCCACAGATACGCAGTATTTT.

Written as DNA, the CDR3 is TGTGCCAACTCACCCGGGACAGGGTCCTACGAGCAGTACGTC. Translating it yields CANSPGTGSYEQYV. This chain connects TRBV18 to TRBJ2-7, with 9 bases aligning to TRBD1. The CDR3 is 14 residues long. Germline CDR1 is KGHSH and CDR2 is LQKENI.

The V and J genes are TRBV7-2 and TRBJ2-7; D not certain. V lost 1 base to trimming and J lost 4 bases, with 8 bases between them. Germline CDR1 reads SGHTA; CDR2 reads FQGNSA. This CDR3 is 13 amino acids long. CDR3 sequence (DNA): TGTGCCAGCAGCTTAGGTCTGGGATACGAGCAGTACGTC. This translates into CASSLGLGYEQYV.

The CDR3: CASSADHANEQFF. The CDR3, as DNA: TGTGCCAGCAGTGCAGACCACGCCAATGAGCAGTTCTTC. The rearrangement joins TRBV2 to TRBJ2-1; D remains unclear. This CDR3 spans 13 amino acids. Trimming took off 4 bases at V and 6 bases at J, with 10 bases between the two ends. Germline values: CDR1 SNHLY, CDR2 FYNNEI.

This chain links TRBV19 with TRBJ1-5; the D gene is possibly TRBD1 (5 bases). Germline-derived CDR1 and CDR2 are LNHDA and SQIVND (reference sequence). This CDR3 comprises 16 residues. V was cut by 6 bases and J by 7 bases, with 22 bases left in between. The CDR3 loop reads CASSPGAKGGGQPQHF. The CDR3 region has the DNA TGTGCCAGTAGCCCCGGGGCAAAGGGAGGAGGGCAGCCCCAGCATTTT.

J is TRBJ1-1 and V is TRBV19, with 7 bases aligning to TRBD1. The germline CDR1 and CDR2 sequences are LNHDA and SQIVND (reference sequence). V dropped 0 bases and J dropped 4; count of bases not matched to a gene: 5. CDR3 size: 15 residues. CDR3 DNA sequence: TGTGCCAGTAGTATAGAGAGGGGGCTAGGCACTGAAGCTTTCTTT. It specifies CASSIERGLGTEAFF.

This clone showed up just once. The chain couples TRBV28 to TRBJ1-1; D is undetermined. The CDR3 has 14 amino acids. Trimming removed 2 bases at V and 1 base at J, with 8 bases between. The V gene's germline CDR1 is MDHEN and CDR2 SYDVKM. The CDR3 coding sequence is TGTGCCAGCAGTTTAGAACAGAAGAACACTGAAGCTTTCTTT. Amino acids: CASSLEQKNTEAFF.

The rearrangement links TRBV10-1 to TRBJ2-3, with TRBD2 as a possible D gene (5 bases). The germline V and J ends were trimmed by 7 bases and 3 bases, with 14 bases remaining between them. The CDR3 consists of 14 residues. The V gene's germline CDR1 is WNHNN and CDR2 SYGVQD (reference sequence). DNA of the CDR3: TGCGCCAGCACTCAGGACTCGATTACAGATACGCAGTATTTT. This codes for CASTQDSITDTQYF.

This sequence joins TRBV2 and TRBJ2-1; unclear D gene. V gave up 2 bases and J gave up 4 bases, with 9 bases separating them. The CDR3 length is 14 residues. The germline V gene has CDR1 SNHLY and CDR2 FYNNEI. The CDR3 DNA reads TGTGCCAGCAGTGAAATATCGGATTACAATGAGCAGTTCTTC. Encoded protein: CASSEISDYNEQFF. Using reference TRBV2 and TRBJ2-1 for the parts outside the CDR3, the full variable domain is EPEVTQTPSHQVTQMGQEVILRCVPISNHLYFYWYRQILGQKVEFLVSFYNNEISEKSEIFDDQFSVERPDGSNFTLKIRSTKLEDSAMYFCASSEISDYNEQFFGPGTRLTVL.